These T cell receptor beta chains were read from a single sample in a study of T cell repertoires in cytomegalovirus infection. TCRdb ran MiXCR on the reads and lists one entry per CDR3 protein. The sample includes around 260,000 distinct CDR3 sequences, roughly 23% of them seen just once. Sequenced input: PBMCs. The origin of the receptors is a human donor in good health (CMV status not recorded). Some clones in this sample may be carry-over from other donors' samples. Each CDR3 is given with its conserved first and last residue. D genes are given only for firm matches. Where a row states a size, it is once, few, many or the class of an expanded clone; other rows omit it.

cdr3_nt cdr3_aa v_call d_call j_call clone_size cdr3_length
TGTGCCAGCAGTTCTTGGACAGCGAATCAGCCCCAGCATTTT CASSSWTANQPQHF TRBV6-2/TRBV6-3 NA TRBJ1-5 NA 14
TGTGCCAGTAGTATTTTTCCTAGCCCCCATGAGCAGTTCTTC CASSIFPSPHEQFF TRBV19 NA TRBJ2-1 NA 14
TGCGCCAGCAGCTTGGCCAGGGGGCCAAGTGATGAGCAGTTCTTC CASSLARGPSDEQFF TRBV5-1 TRBD1 TRBJ2-1 NA 15
TGTGCCAGCAGCCTGAAGTACCAAGAGACCCAGTACTTC CASSLKYQETQYF TRBV7-2 NA TRBJ2-5 many 13
TGTGCCAGCAGCTTAGACAGGACCCAGGCTTTCTTT CASSLDRTQAFF TRBV7-2 NA TRBJ1-1 many 12
TGTGCCAGCAGCTCAAGGGTCTTTGAAGCTTTCTTT CASSSRVFEAFF TRBV7-2 NA TRBJ1-1 NA 12
TGTGCCAGTAGTATCGGGACAGGGATCTATGGCTACACCTTC CASSIGTGIYGYTF TRBV19 TRBD1 TRBJ1-2 few 14
TGTGCCAGCAGCCCAACTAGCGGGAGTGGGGATATCGCGAACACCGGGGAGCTGTTTTTT CASSPTSGSGDIANTGELFF TRBV7-2 TRBD2 TRBJ2-2 many 20
TGCAGTGCTAGTGGCGGCAGGGGATATGGCTACACCTTC CSASGGRGYGYTF TRBV20-1 NA TRBJ1-2 NA 13
TGTGCCAGCAGTGAAGGAAGGGTAGAGACCCAGTACTTC CASSEGRVETQYF TRBV2 NA TRBJ2-5 NA 13
TGCGCCAGCAGCTTGGAGGGTCGCGGGGGGAGAGCGAACACCGGGGAGCTGTTTTTT CASSLEGRGGRANTGELFF TRBV5-1 TRBD2 TRBJ2-2 few 19
TGCAGTGCTAGCGGGAGGGCCACCGATACGCAGTATTTT CSASGRATDTQYF TRBV20-1 TRBD2 TRBJ2-3 few 13
TGTGCCAGCAGTGTGACAGGGGTGGGAGGCAAAAACATTCAGTACTTC CASSVTGVGGKNIQYF TRBV28 TRBD1 TRBJ2-4 few 16
TGTGCCAGCAGTTTAGCACAGAGTCAGCCCCAGCATTTT CASSLAQSQPQHF TRBV12-3/TRBV12-4 NA TRBJ1-5 NA 13
TGTGCCACCAGTGATTTTAAGGGTCTCAAGGTCGATGAGCAGTTCTTC CATSDFKGLKVDEQFF TRBV24-1 NA TRBJ2-1 few 16
TGCAGCGTTGGAAACTCCCGCTCGTACGAGCAGTTCTTC CSVGNSRSYEQFF TRBV29-1 NA TRBJ2-1 NA 13
TGTGCCAGCAGTTACCCGGACAGCCAAGGGGAGACCCAGTACTTC CASSYPDSQGETQYF TRBV6-6 NA TRBJ2-5 NA 15
TGTGCCAGTAGCCAACTAGCGGCCTCCTACGAGCAGTACTTC CASSQLAASYEQYF TRBV19 TRBD2 TRBJ2-7 NA 14
TGTGCCAGCAGTTACCGACTAGCGGGGGGCGAAGAGCAGTTCTTC CASSYRLAGGEEQFF TRBV6-5 TRBD2 TRBJ2-1 few 15
TGTGCCAGCAGTCTAGGGACAGGGGGCGCAGATACGCAGTATTTT CASSLGTGGADTQYF TRBV7-2 TRBD1 TRBJ2-3 many 15
TGCGCCAGCAGCTTGGGGAGCCCCAAAGAGACCCAGTACTTC CASSLGSPKETQYF TRBV5-1 NA TRBJ2-5 NA 14
TGTGCCAGCAGCTTCTCCGCCGGAACTAATGAAAAACTGTTTTTT CASSFSAGTNEKLFF TRBV7-2 NA TRBJ1-4 NA 15
TGTGCCAGCAGTGCAACCACCGCTGGGACAGGGATGAACACTGAAGCTTTCTTT CASSATTAGTGMNTEAFF TRBV7-2 TRBD1 TRBJ1-1 few 18
TGCAGCGTGCTCGGGAAGGGGGGCAGAAAAGATACGCAGTATTTT CSVLGKGGRKDTQYF TRBV29-1 NA TRBJ2-3 once 15
TGTGCCAGCAGCCGGTATCGTCCGGTGTTGTCTAATGAAAAACTGTTTTTT CASSRYRPVLSNEKLFF TRBV7-2 NA TRBJ1-4 many 17
TGTGCCAGCAGTTTCGTACCGGGACAGGGTGTTCTCCTGACCACTGAAGCTTTCTTT CASSFVPGQGVLLTTEAFF TRBV6-5 TRBD1 TRBJ1-1 few 19
TGCAGTTATGTACTATCTAGCACAGATACGCAGTATTTT CSYVLSSTDTQYF TRBV29-1 NA TRBJ2-3 NA 13
TGTGCCAGCAGCTCGTGGATGACTGGGGGGGGGTACAATGAGCAGTTCTTC CASSSWMTGGGYNEQFF TRBV7-2 TRBD2 TRBJ2-1 few 17
TGTGCCAGCAGTTTAGCTGGACAGGGCGCCACCGGGGAGCTGTTTTTT CASSLAGQGATGELFF TRBV12-3/TRBV12-4 TRBD1 TRBJ2-2 NA 16
TGTGCCAGCAATCCGGCAGGGTACAATGAGCAGTTCTTC CASNPAGYNEQFF TRBV7-2 NA TRBJ2-1 few 13
TGCAGTGCTGACCCCCAGGGGGGAAAACTGTTTTTT CSADPQGGKLFF TRBV20-1 TRBD1 TRBJ1-4 NA 12
TGTGCCAGCAGTCCCCTGGGGGAGCTGAACACTGAAGCTTTCTTT CASSPLGELNTEAFF TRBV28 NA TRBJ1-1 NA 15
TGTGCCAGCAGCGAAAGGGACAGGGGCTACGAGCAGTACTTC CASSERDRGYEQYF TRBV7-2 TRBD1 TRBJ2-7 NA 14
TGTGCCACCAGTGATCCATCTCAAGGCGTGAACTATGGCTACACCTTC CATSDPSQGVNYGYTF TRBV24-1 NA TRBJ1-2 few 16
TGTGCCAGCCCGGCGGGAGGAGCAGCTGAGCAGTTCTTC CASPAGGAAEQFF TRBV28 TRBD2 TRBJ2-1 NA 13
TGTGCCAGTAGTATTGGGACCCGCTCCTATAATTCACCCCTCCACTTT CASSIGTRSYNSPLHF TRBV19 NA TRBJ1-6 few 16
TGTGCCAGCAGTTACTCGACAGAGGGTCAGCCCCAGCATTTT CASSYSTEGQPQHF TRBV6-6 NA TRBJ1-5 few 14
TGTGCCAGCAGTTACCCGCAGACCTACCAAGAGACCCAGTACTTC CASSYPQTYQETQYF TRBV6-2/TRBV6-3 NA TRBJ2-5 NA 15
TGTGCCAGCAGCTTAGGACAGAATTGGGATCAGCCCCAGCATTTT CASSLGQNWDQPQHF TRBV7-9 NA TRBJ1-5 many 15
TGCAGTGCTGGGGCTTTAGCGGGAACGGGAGATACGCAGTATTTT CSAGALAGTGDTQYF TRBV20-1 TRBD2 TRBJ2-3 few 15
TGCAGGGCTAGAGAGCCGGCAGATACGCAGTATTTT CRAREPADTQYF TRBV20-1 NA TRBJ2-3 once 12
TGTGCCAGCAGCCCCAACGGGGCCGGGCAGCCCCAGCATTTT CASSPNGAGQPQHF TRBV7-2 NA TRBJ1-5 many 14
TGTGCCAGCAGCCTCCGGGAGCGGGCTCGCGATCAGCCCCAGCATTTT CASSLRERARDQPQHF TRBV7-8 NA TRBJ1-5 medium-sized 16
TGTGCCAGCAGTTTGGGAGGGGGCTCCTATGGCTACACCTTC CASSLGGGSYGYTF TRBV28 TRBD1 TRBJ1-2 many 14
TGTGCCAGCAGTGAATATGAGGAGAACTATGGCTACACCTTC CASSEYEENYGYTF TRBV6-1 NA TRBJ1-2 NA 14
TGTGCCAGCAGCTTAGTTCCGGGTACACTCCACGAGCAGTACTTC CASSLVPGTLHEQYF TRBV7-2 NA TRBJ2-7 many 15
TGTGCCAGCACCGACCCGTTGAACACTGAAGCTTTCTTT CASTDPLNTEAFF TRBV6-8 NA TRBJ1-1 NA 13
TGTGCCAGCAGCACCCTAGCGGGGAGGGCCAATCAGCCCCAGCATTTT CASSTLAGRANQPQHF TRBV7-2 NA TRBJ1-5 many 16
TGTGCCAGCAGCTCAAGAGGGGTCAGGGGACAGGGATATGGCTACACCTTC CASSSRGVRGQGYGYTF TRBV7-2 TRBD1 TRBJ1-2 many 17
TGTGCCCCCGTTCTCTTCAGCGCATCCGACAATGAGCAGTACTTC CAPVLFSASDNEQYF TRBV7-2 NA TRBJ2-7 NA 15
TGCAGTGCGCAAAAGGGGGAGACCCAGTACTTC CSAQKGETQYF TRBV20-1 NA TRBJ2-5 NA 11
TGTGCCTGGGCCGGGGGGCCGGGGGAGACCCAGTACTTC CAWAGGPGETQYF TRBV30 NA TRBJ2-5 NA 13
TGTGCCGGCGGGAGAAACTCCTACAATGAGCAGTTCTTC CAGGRNSYNEQFF TRBV2 TRBD2 TRBJ2-1 NA 13
TGTGCCAGCAGTTTAACCGGGACAGGGAGTCAGCCCCAGCATTTT CASSLTGTGSQPQHF TRBV7-2 TRBD1 TRBJ1-5 NA 15
TGCGCCAGCAGCTTGGACAACCCGATTGATTACGAGCAGTACTTC CASSLDNPIDYEQYF TRBV5-1 NA TRBJ2-7 NA 15
TGTGCCAGCAGCTTAGGGACAGGGAATGGCTACACCTTC CASSLGTGNGYTF TRBV7-2 TRBD1 TRBJ1-2 many 13
TGTGCCAGCAGGAAACCAGGGACAGCCTATAGCAATCAGCCCCAGCATTTT CASRKPGTAYSNQPQHF TRBV6-6 TRBD1 TRBJ1-5 few 17
TGTGCCAGTAGGTCGGGACGGACCACAGATACGCAGTATTTT CASRSGRTTDTQYF TRBV19 NA TRBJ2-3 few 14